This T cell receptor beta chain derives from a study of blood T cell repertoires in COVID-19. The wider study: Acute and convalescent COVID-19 specimens originated in the United States, Italy and Spain.

The CDR3 consists of 15 residues. V lost 5 bases to trimming and J lost 0 bases, with 11 bases between them. The germline gives CDR1 LNHDA, CDR2 SQIVND (reference sequence). Repertoires were generated with immunoSEQ multiplex PCR, while TCRdb's copy carries only in-frame clones and drops some. The sample has over 100,000 clones, 75% to 90% seen once. This chain links TRBV19 with TRBJ2-4; D perhaps matches TRBD2 (5 bases). The source of this sequence is a human donor in a cohort sampled during active COVID-19. Input material: peripheral blood. CDR3 sequence reads: CASSGGSLAKNIQYF. DNA for the CDR3: TGTGCCAGTAGTGGTGGGAGTCTAGCCAAAAACATTCAGTACTTC.